A selection of T cell receptor beta chains follows, all from one sample in a study of identical twins. TCRdb re-derived calls from the 5' RACE reads in MiXCR, one entry per CDR3 protein. This table holds roughly 720,000 distinct CDR3 sequences, about 18% found once. A further study also used this sample, focusing on T cells expressing NK-cell markers.

Sequenced: PBMCs. These receptors were taken from a woman under 30 in good health. CDR3s include the opening cysteine and the closing phenylalanine or tryptophan. D genes are given only for firm matches. Only part of the rows carry a size: once, few, many, or a class if the clone is expanded.

V: TRBV5-1; length: 15; size: .; D: TRBD1; J: TRBJ1-1; CDR3: CASTRAPGQGAEAFF; DNA: TGCGCCAGCACCCGGGCACCGGGACAGGGGGCTGAAGCTTTCTTT
V: TRBV20-1; length: 11; size: .; D: .; J: TRBJ1-1; CDR3: CSASIGAEAFF; DNA: TGCAGTGCTAGCATAGGGGCTGAAGCTTTCTTT
V: TRBV4-2; length: 16; size: .; D: .; J: TRBJ2-5; CDR3: CASSQGLTGPQETQYF; DNA: TGTGCCAGCAGCCAAGGCCTTACAGGGCCCCAAGAGACCCAGTACTTC
V: TRBV20-1; length: 14; size: .; D: .; J: TRBJ2-1; CDR3: CSAPGTTSYNEQFF; DNA: TGCAGTGCTCCCGGGACGACCTCCTACAATGAGCAGTTCTTC
V: TRBV29-1; length: 14; size: once; D: TRBD1; J: TRBJ2-5; CDR3: CSGLTGAGGETQYF; DNA: TGCAGCGGCTTGACAGGGGCAGGGGGAGAGACCCAGTACTTC
V: TRBV12-3/TRBV12-4; length: 13; size: few; D: TRBD2; J: TRBJ2-5; CDR3: CASRTSGVQTQYF; DNA: TGTGCCAGCAGGACTAGCGGGGTTCAGACCCAGTACTTC
V: TRBV21-1; length: 14; size: few; D: .; J: TRBJ2-7; CDR3: CASSKSGNAYEQYF; DNA: TGTGCCAGCAGCAAGAGTGGGAACGCCTACGAGCAGTACTTC
V: TRBV10-3; length: 13; size: many; D: .; J: TRBJ1-1; CDR3: CAISSGTNTEAFF; DNA: TGTGCCATCAGTTCCGGGACGAACACTGAAGCTTTCTTT
V: TRBV12-3/TRBV12-4; length: 16; size: few; D: .; J: TRBJ2-7; CDR3: CASSPGTSGSSYEQYF; DNA: TGTGCCAGCAGTCCCGGGACTTCCGGAAGCTCCTACGAGCAGTACTTC
V: TRBV5-1; length: 13; size: .; D: TRBD1; J: TRBJ1-1; CDR3: CASSLGTGRKAFF; DNA: TGCGCCAGCAGCTTGGGGACAGGGAGGAAAGCTTTCTTT
V: TRBV5-1; length: 17; size: once; D: TRBD2; J: TRBJ2-3; CDR3: CASSSPGTSGPTDTQYF; DNA: TGCGCCAGCAGCTCCCCGGGGACTAGCGGCCCCACAGATACGCAGTATTTT
V: TRBV6-5; length: 14; size: few; D: .; J: TRBJ2-7; CDR3: CASSYSWGLDEQYF; DNA: TGTGCCAGCAGTTACTCATGGGGGTTAGACGAGCAGTACTTC
V: TRBV29-1; length: 14; size: once; D: TRBD1; J: TRBJ2-7; CDR3: CSVDTGQGYDEQYF; DNA: TGCAGCGTTGATACCGGACAGGGTTACGACGAGCAGTACTTC
V: TRBV7-8; length: 14; size: few; D: .; J: TRBJ1-6; CDR3: CASSKGQGNSPLHF; DNA: TGTGCCAGCAGCAAAGGGCAGGGGAATTCACCCCTCCACTTT
V: TRBV10-3; length: 16; size: .; D: TRBD2; J: TRBJ2-7; CDR3: CAISEPRGGGLYEQYF; DNA: TGTGCCATCAGTGAGCCCCGCGGCGGGGGGCTCTACGAGCAGTACTTC
V: TRBV10-3; length: 19; size: few; D: TRBD1; J: TRBJ2-7; CDR3: CAISTGARNRGLVSYEQYF; DNA: TGTGCCATCAGTACAGGGGCACGGAACAGGGGCCTGGTCAGCTACGAGCAGTACTTC
V: TRBV20-1; length: 13; size: many; D: .; J: TRBJ1-6; CDR3: CSARASYNSPLHF; DNA: TGCAGTGCTAGAGCCTCCTATAATTCACCCCTCCACTTT
V: TRBV20-1; length: 14; size: .; D: .; J: TRBJ2-3; CDR3: CSARQQPGTDTQYF; DNA: TGCAGTGCTAGACAACAACCCGGCACAGATACGCAGTATTTT
V: TRBV18; length: 14; size: few; D: TRBD1; J: TRBJ2-7; CDR3: CASSTTGEPYEQYF; DNA: TGTGCCAGCTCAACTACAGGGGAACCCTACGAGCAGTACTTC
V: TRBV6-4; length: 15; size: .; D: .; J: TRBJ2-1; CDR3: CASSDSGGGSNEQFF; DNA: TGTGCCAGCAGTGACTCGGGGGGAGGCTCCAATGAGCAGTTCTTC
V: TRBV6-1; length: 18; size: .; D: TRBD2; J: TRBJ2-1; CDR3: CASIFLPPGTSTYNEQFF; DNA: TGTGCCAGCATCTTCCTGCCCCCTGGGACTAGCACCTACAATGAGCAGTTCTTC
V: TRBV27; length: 16; size: few; D: TRBD2; J: TRBJ2-7; CDR3: CASSLLRLAGAEEQYF; DNA: TGTGCCAGCAGTTTATTAAGATTGGCGGGAGCGGAAGAGCAGTACTTC
V: TRBV7-6; length: 14; size: .; D: TRBD2; J: TRBJ2-1; CDR3: CASSEGTSRNEQFF; DNA: TGTGCCAGCAGCGAGGGGACTAGCCGCAATGAGCAGTTCTTC
V: TRBV12-3/TRBV12-4; length: 16; size: few; D: .; J: TRBJ1-5; CDR3: CASSWWSDPSNQPQHF; DNA: TGTGCCAGCAGTTGGTGGTCAGACCCTAGCAATCAGCCCCAGCATTTT
V: TRBV5-1; length: 12; size: few; D: .; J: TRBJ2-7; CDR3: CASSLAPGEKYF; DNA: TGCGCCAGCAGCTTGGCCCCGGGCGAAAAGTACTTC
V: TRBV4-2; length: 16; size: few; D: .; J: TRBJ2-2; CDR3: CASSQFDLANTGELFF; DNA: TGTGCCAGCAGCCAATTTGACCTCGCGAACACCGGGGAGCTGTTTTTT
V: TRBV20-1; length: 12; size: few; D: .; J: TRBJ2-7; CDR3: CSATGLSYEQYF; DNA: TGCAGTGCCACCGGACTGTCCTACGAGCAGTACTTC
V: TRBV2; length: 16; size: .; D: .; J: TRBJ2-7; CDR3: CASSEAQEEITYEQYF; DNA: TGTGCCAGCAGTGAAGCCCAGGAGGAGATCACCTACGAGCAGTACTTC
V: TRBV9; length: 16; size: few; D: .; J: TRBJ2-2; CDR3: CASSSPRDVNTGELFF; DNA: TGTGCCAGCAGCTCCCCTCGGGACGTAAACACCGGGGAGCTGTTTTTT
V: TRBV9; length: 16; size: few; D: .; J: TRBJ2-3; CDR3: CASSPDGRLSTDTQYF; DNA: TGTGCCAGCAGCCCAGATGGGAGGCTTAGCACAGATACGCAGTATTTT
V: TRBV19; length: 19; size: once; D: TRBD2; J: TRBJ2-3; CDR3: CASSTPRTSGGTGTDTQYF; DNA: TGTGCCAGTAGTACGCCCCGGACTAGCGGGGGGACCGGCACAGATACGCAGTATTTT
V: TRBV5-1; length: 16; size: .; D: .; J: TRBJ2-7; CDR3: CASSLETDTITYEQYF; DNA: TGCGCCAGCAGCTTGGAGACGGACACGATCACCTACGAGCAGTACTTC
V: TRBV7-2; length: 13; size: .; D: .; J: TRBJ2-7; CDR3: CASRIVGGKEQYF; DNA: TGTGCCAGCAGAATAGTGGGGGGTAAAGAGCAGTACTTC
V: TRBV5-4; length: 16; size: .; D: TRBD2; J: TRBJ2-1; CDR3: CASIRRASGSYNEQFF; DNA: TGTGCCAGCATCCGGAGGGCTAGCGGATCCTACAATGAGCAGTTCTTC
V: TRBV20-1; length: 14; size: few; D: .; J: TRBJ2-1; CDR3: CSARGKTWSTEQFF; DNA: TGCAGTGCTAGGGGAAAGACTTGGAGTACTGAGCAGTTCTTC
V: TRBV5-6; length: 14; size: .; D: .; J: TRBJ2-7; CDR3: CASSLDNRNYEQYF; DNA: TGTGCCAGCAGCTTGGATAACAGGAACTACGAGCAGTACTTC
V: TRBV29-1; length: 12; size: .; D: TRBD2; J: TRBJ2-7; CDR3: CSVAGGSYEQYF; DNA: TGCAGCGTCGCGGGGGGGTCCTACGAGCAGTACTTC
V: TRBV6-6; length: 13; size: .; D: .; J: TRBJ2-7; CDR3: CASSYGLAYEQYF; DNA: TGTGCCAGCAGTTACGGACTTGCCTACGAGCAGTACTTC
V: TRBV13; length: 14; size: .; D: .; J: TRBJ2-5; CDR3: CASSPRRGQGTQYF; DNA: TGTGCCAGCAGCCCCCGGCGGGGCCAAGGGACCCAGTACTTC
V: TRBV7-9; length: 13; size: .; D: .; J: TRBJ1-2; CDR3: CASSSGAVYGYTF; DNA: TGTGCCAGCAGCTCAGGGGCCGTCTATGGCTACACCTTC
V: TRBV5-1; length: 16; size: few; D: TRBD1; J: TRBJ2-2; CDR3: CASSFRDRGGAGELFF; DNA: TGCGCCAGCAGCTTTCGGGACAGGGGAGGAGCCGGGGAGCTGTTTTTT
V: TRBV5-1; length: 15; size: many; D: .; J: TRBJ2-3; CDR3: CASSLAYRGTDTQYF; DNA: TGCGCCAGCAGCTTGGCCTACAGGGGCACAGATACGCAGTATTTT